The rows below give T cell receptor beta chains drawn from one sample of a study of human T cells and chemical hapten exposure. MiXCR, run by TCRdb on the RACE reads, gives a single entry per CDR3 protein. The sample comprises 360,000 or so distinct CDR3 sequences, 6% to 7% of which are singletons, and about 5.4% rests with the top ten. Sequencing was performed on whole blood, taken in connection with sensitization to the hapten diphenylcyclopropenone (DPC). The receptor source for this set is a woman between 18 and 29 years old with alopecia areata. Some clones in this sample may be carry-over from other donors' samples. CDR3s include the opening cysteine and the closing phenylalanine or tryptophan. D genes are given only for firm matches. Where a row states a size, it is once, few, many or the class of an expanded clone; other rows omit it.

clone size	D gene	V gene	J gene	CDR3 protein	CDR3 DNA
.	.	TRBV5-4	TRBJ2-1	CASSSQYEQFF	TGTGCCAGCAGCTCCCAGTATGAGCAGTTCTTC
many	.	TRBV5-1	TRBJ1-1	CASSLEVRLEAFF	TGCGCCAGCAGCTTGGAGGTCAGACTTGAAGCTTTCTTT
.	.	TRBV6-2/TRBV6-3	TRBJ1-5	CASSYGGGRINQPQHF	TGTGCCAGCAGTTACGGCGGGGGTCGGATTAATCAGCCCCAGCATTTT
many	.	TRBV2	TRBJ1-5	CASSGSANQPQHF	TGTGCCAGCAGTGGCTCAGCCAATCAGCCCCAGCATTTT
.	.	TRBV9	TRBJ2-1	CASSPLRQSSYNEQFF	TGTGCCAGCAGCCCTTTGAGACAGAGCTCCTACAATGAGCAGTTCTTC
few	.	TRBV5-1	TRBJ2-2	CASSLFSPPGNTGELFF	TGCGCCAGCAGCTTGTTTTCCCCTCCAGGCAACACCGGGGAGCTGTTTTTT
few	TRBD1	TRBV29-1	TRBJ1-5	CSVLGQGGQPQHF	TGCAGCGTTCTGGGACAGGGGGGTCAGCCCCAGCATTTT
many	.	TRBV4-3	TRBJ1-1	CASSQTGITEAFF	TGCGCCAGCAGCCAAACAGGGATAACTGAAGCTTTCTTT
many	TRBD1	TRBV7-8	TRBJ2-2	CASSPTGAGDTGELFF	TGTGCCAGCAGCCCTACAGGGGCCGGGGACACCGGGGAGCTGTTTTTT
many	.	TRBV10-3	TRBJ1-1	CAIRAGSEAFF	TGTGCCATCAGGGCCGGGTCTGAAGCTTTCTTT
.	TRBD2	TRBV7-9	TRBJ2-3	CASSFSMGDYTDTQYF	TGTGCCAGCAGCTTTTCGATGGGGGACTACACAGATACGCAGTATTTT
many	.	TRBV13	TRBJ1-1	CASSLEGGGWSTEAFF	TGTGCCAGCAGCTTAGAAGGAGGGGGTTGGAGCACTGAAGCTTTCTTT
many	.	TRBV6-5	TRBJ1-5	CASSYGPTESNQPQHF	TGTGCCAGCAGTTATGGCCCGACAGAGAGCAATCAGCCCCAGCATTTT
many	.	TRBV27	TRBJ2-7	CASSEAQGIRYEQYF	TGTGCCAGCTCGGAAGCTCAGGGAATTAGATACGAGCAGTACTTC
few	TRBD2	TRBV6-5	TRBJ2-3	CASSSLRFGLAGTDTQYF	TGTGCCAGCAGTTCACTACGCTTCGGGCTAGCGGGGACAGATACGCAGTATTTT
many	.	TRBV10-2	TRBJ1-1	CASSGREEVNTEAFF	TGCGCCAGCAGTGGCCGCGAGGAGGTTAACACTGAAGCTTTCTTT
.	TRBD2	TRBV19	TRBJ2-1	CANVNSGPTNEQFF	TGTGCCAACGTCAATAGCGGGCCGACCAATGAGCAGTTCTTC
few	.	TRBV3-1	TRBJ2-5	CASRKAAQETQYF	TGTGCCAGCAGAAAGGCTGCCCAAGAGACCCAGTACTTC
few	.	TRBV6-6	TRBJ1-2	CASSYRAEGGYTF	TGTGCCAGCAGTTACCGAGCAGAAGGGGGCTACACCTTC
many	.	TRBV6-5	TRBJ1-6	CASGYSLGNSPLHF	TGTGCCAGCGGCTACAGCCTCGGAAATTCACCCCTCCACTTT
many	.	TRBV12-3/TRBV12-4	TRBJ2-1	CASSLAVGAGSSYNEQFF	TGTGCCAGCAGCCTAGCTGTAGGGGCCGGCAGCTCCTACAATGAGCAGTTCTTC
.	TRBD2	TRBV4-2	TRBJ2-3	CASSRNWLPAGRVDTQYF	TGTGCCAGCAGCCGGAACTGGCTGCCAGCGGGGCGGGTAGATACGCAGTATTTT
.	.	TRBV5-1	TRBJ2-6	CASANRPGANVLTF	TGCGCCAGCGCCAACCGGCCTGGGGCCAACGTCCTGACTTTC
.	.	TRBV28	TRBJ2-2	CASTATAGYNGELFF	TGTGCCAGCACCGCCACGGCAGGGTACAACGGGGAGCTGTTTTTT
many	TRBD1	TRBV12-3/TRBV12-4	TRBJ1-4	CASSFRGPSEKLFF	TGTGCCAGCAGTTTCAGGGGGCCGAGTGAAAAACTGTTTTTT
many	TRBD1	TRBV4-1	TRBJ1-4	CASSQDDRAGEKLFF	TGCGCCAGCAGCCAAGATGACAGGGCGGGCGAAAAACTGTTTTTT
.	.	TRBV6-2/TRBV6-3	TRBJ2-2	CASSWVRVVGELFF	TGTGCCAGCAGTTGGGTCAGGGTCGTCGGGGAGCTGTTTTTT
few	.	TRBV20-1	TRBJ2-2	CSARDPGVPSGELFF	TGCAGTGCTAGAGATCCCGGGGTGCCTAGCGGGGAGCTGTTTTTT
few	.	TRBV29-1	TRBJ1-2	CSVIRGDYGYTF	TGCAGCGTCATCAGGGGTGACTATGGCTACACCTTC
many	.	TRBV2	TRBJ2-3	CASSEAGRTDTQYF	TGTGCCAGCAGTGAGGCGGGACGCACAGATACGCAGTATTTT
many	TRBD1	TRBV6-1	TRBJ2-7	CASSTTGTGGLEQYF	TGTGCCAGCAGTACCACCGGGACAGGGGGGCTCGAGCAGTACTTC
few	.	TRBV6-2/TRBV6-3	TRBJ1-5	CASRTRGSSNQPQHF	TGTGCCAGCAGAACAAGGGGTAGTAGCAATCAGCCCCAGCATTTT
.	.	TRBV29-1	TRBJ1-2	CSVASSSYGYTF	TGCAGCGTTGCCAGCTCGTCCTATGGCTACACCTTC
few	.	TRBV28	TRBJ1-2	CASSLGGVAYGYTF	TGTGCCAGCAGTTTAGGGGGGGTGGCTTATGGCTACACCTTC
few	.	TRBV12-3/TRBV12-4	TRBJ1-6	CASSSQVSPLHF	TGTGCCAGCAGTTCACAGGTATCGCCCCTCCACTTT
.	.	TRBV29-1	TRBJ2-7	CSVRGASSYEQYF	TGCAGCGTTCGCGGGGCAAGCTCCTACGAGCAGTACTTC